The source of this T cell receptor beta chain is a study of metastatic and nonmetastatic thyroid tumors. Study-wide context: Peripheral blood and tumor or nodule samples from malignant and benign thyroid patients were compared. Study outcomes and limitations: Malignant thyroid tumors reportedly had TCR beta diversity that was significantly higher than in benign nodules, in blood and tumor.

In the original analysis: To classify distant metastasis in papillary thyroid cancer, a model was built from CDR3 differences across clinicopathological groups. Using MiXCR, TCRdb reanalyzed the PCR reads. TCRdb, not the original authors, processed these V and J calls. In the table there are roughly 71,000 clones, roughly 18% of which are singletons. CDR1 KGHDR and CDR2 SFDVKD come from the germline V gene. Trimming took 9 bases from V and 3 from J, leaving 11 bases between them. The CDR3 is 12 amino acids. This clone was seen a handful of times. No antigen is known for it. Every patient was untreated before thyroid surgery.

Sequenced sample: blood. The chain joins TRBV24-1 to TRBJ2-7; D uncertain. The receptor's source is a female donor with papillary thyroid cancer or a benign thyroid nodule (not recorded which). Some clones in this sample may be carry-over from other donors' samples. For the CDR3, the DNA is TGTGCCACCCGACACCAGAGCTACGAGCAGTACTTC. Amino acid sequence: CATRHQSYEQYF.